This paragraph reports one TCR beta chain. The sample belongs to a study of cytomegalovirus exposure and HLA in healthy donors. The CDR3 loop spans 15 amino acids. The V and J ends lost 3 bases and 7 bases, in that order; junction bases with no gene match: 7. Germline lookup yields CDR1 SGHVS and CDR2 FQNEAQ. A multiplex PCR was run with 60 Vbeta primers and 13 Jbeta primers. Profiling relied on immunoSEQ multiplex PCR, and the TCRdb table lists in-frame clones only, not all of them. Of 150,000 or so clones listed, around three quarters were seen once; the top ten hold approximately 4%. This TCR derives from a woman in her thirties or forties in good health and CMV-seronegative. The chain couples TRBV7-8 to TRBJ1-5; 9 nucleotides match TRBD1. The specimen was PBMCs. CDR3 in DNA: TGTGCCAGCAGCTTGGGGACAGGGCCGCACCAGCCCCAGCATTTT. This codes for CASSLGTGPHQPQHF.